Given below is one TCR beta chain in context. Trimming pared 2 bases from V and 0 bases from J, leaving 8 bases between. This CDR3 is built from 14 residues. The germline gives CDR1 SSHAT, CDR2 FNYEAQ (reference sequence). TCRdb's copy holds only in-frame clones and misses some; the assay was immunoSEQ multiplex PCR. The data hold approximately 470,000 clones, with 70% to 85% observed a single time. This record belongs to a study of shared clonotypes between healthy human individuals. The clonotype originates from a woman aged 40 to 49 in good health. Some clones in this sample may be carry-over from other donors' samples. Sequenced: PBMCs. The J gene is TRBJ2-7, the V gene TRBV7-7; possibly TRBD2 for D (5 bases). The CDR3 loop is CASSLTRNSYEQYF. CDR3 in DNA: TGTGCCAGCAGCTTAACTAGGAACTCCTACGAGCAGTACTTC.